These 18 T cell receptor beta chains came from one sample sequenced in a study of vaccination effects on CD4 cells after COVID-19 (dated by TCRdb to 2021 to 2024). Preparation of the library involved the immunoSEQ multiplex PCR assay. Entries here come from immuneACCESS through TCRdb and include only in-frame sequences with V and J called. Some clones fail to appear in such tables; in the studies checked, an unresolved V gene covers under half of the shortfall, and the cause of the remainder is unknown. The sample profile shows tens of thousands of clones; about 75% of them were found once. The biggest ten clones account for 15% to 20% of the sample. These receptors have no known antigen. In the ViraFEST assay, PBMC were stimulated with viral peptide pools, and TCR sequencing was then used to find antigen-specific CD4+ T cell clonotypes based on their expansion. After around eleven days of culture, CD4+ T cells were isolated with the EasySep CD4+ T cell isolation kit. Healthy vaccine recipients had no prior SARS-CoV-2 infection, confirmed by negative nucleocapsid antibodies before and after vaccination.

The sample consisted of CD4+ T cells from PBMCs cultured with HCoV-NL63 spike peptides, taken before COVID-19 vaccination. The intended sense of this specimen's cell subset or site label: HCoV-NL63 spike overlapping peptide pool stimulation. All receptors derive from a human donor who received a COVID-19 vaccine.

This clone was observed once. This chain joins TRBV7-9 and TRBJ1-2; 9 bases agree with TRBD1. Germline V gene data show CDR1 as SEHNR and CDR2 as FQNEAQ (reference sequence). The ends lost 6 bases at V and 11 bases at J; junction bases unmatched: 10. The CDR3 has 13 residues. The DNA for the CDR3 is TGTGCCAGCAGTCCGGGACAGGGTATTCCATACACCTTC. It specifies CASSPGQGIPYTF.

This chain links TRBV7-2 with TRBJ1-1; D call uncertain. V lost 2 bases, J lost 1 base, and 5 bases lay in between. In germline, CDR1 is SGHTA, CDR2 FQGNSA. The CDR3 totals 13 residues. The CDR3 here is CASSLTWNTEAFF. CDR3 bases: TGTGCCAGCAGCTTAACTTGGAACACTGAAGCTTTCTTT.

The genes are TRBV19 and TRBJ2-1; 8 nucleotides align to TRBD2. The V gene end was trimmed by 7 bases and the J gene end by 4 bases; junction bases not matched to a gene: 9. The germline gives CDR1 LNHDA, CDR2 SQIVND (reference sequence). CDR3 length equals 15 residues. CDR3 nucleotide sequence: TGTGCCAGTACCGATCCGGGACTAGGGTACAATGAGCAGTTCTTC. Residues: CASTDPGLGYNEQFF.

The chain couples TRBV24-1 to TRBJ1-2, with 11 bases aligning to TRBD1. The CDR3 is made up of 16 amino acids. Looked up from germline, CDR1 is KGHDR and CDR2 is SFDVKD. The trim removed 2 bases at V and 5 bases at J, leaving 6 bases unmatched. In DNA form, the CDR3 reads TGTGCCACCAGTGATTCTGGGACAGGGGGTGGTTATGGCTACACCTTC. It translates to CATSDSGTGGGYGYTF.

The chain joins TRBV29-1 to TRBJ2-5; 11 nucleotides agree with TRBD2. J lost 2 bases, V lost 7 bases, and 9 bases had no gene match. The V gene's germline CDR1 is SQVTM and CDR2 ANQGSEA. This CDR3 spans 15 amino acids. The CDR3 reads CSARSGLAVQETQYF. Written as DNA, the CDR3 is TGCAGCGCCCGTTCGGGACTAGCGGTACAAGAGACCCAGTACTTC.

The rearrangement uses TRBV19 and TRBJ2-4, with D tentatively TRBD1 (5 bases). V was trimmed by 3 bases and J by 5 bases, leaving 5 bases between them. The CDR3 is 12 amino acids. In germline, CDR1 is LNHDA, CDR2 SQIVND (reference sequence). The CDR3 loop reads CASSMGQNIQYF. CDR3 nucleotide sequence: TGTGCCAGTAGTATGGGGCAAAACATTCAGTACTTC.

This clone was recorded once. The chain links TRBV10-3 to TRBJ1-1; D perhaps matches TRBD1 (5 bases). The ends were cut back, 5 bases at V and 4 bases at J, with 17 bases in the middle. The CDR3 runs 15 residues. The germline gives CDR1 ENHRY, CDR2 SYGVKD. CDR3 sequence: CAISPVWGGSTEAFF. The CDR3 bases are TGTGCCATCAGTCCCGTGTGGGGGGGGAGCACTGAAGCTTTCTTT.

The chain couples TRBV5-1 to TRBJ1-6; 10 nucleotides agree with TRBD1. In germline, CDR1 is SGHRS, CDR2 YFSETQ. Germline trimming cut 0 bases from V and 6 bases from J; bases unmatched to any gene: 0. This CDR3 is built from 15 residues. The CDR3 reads CASSLGDRGNSPLHF. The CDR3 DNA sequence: TGCGCCAGCAGCTTGGGGGACAGGGGTAATTCACCCCTCCACTTT.

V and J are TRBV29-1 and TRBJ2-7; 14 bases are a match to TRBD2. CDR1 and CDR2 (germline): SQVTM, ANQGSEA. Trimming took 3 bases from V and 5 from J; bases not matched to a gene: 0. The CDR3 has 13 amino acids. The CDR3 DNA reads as TGCAGCGTTGAGGGACTAGCGGGGGACGAGCAGTACTTC. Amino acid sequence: CSVEGLAGDEQYF.

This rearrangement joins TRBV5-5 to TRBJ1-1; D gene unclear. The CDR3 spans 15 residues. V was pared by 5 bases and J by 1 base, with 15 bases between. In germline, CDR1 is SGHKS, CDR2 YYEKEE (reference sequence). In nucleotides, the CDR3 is TGTGCCAGCAGGCGATGGCAACAAACGAACACTGAAGCTTTCTTT. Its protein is CASRRWQQTNTEAFF.

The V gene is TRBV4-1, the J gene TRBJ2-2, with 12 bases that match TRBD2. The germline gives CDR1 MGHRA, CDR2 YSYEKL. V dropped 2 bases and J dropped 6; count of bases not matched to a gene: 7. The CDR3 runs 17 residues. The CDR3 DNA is TGCGCCAGCAGCCAATATCGACTAGCGGGAGTAGCCGGGGAGCTGTTTTTT. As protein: CASSQYRLAGVAGELFF.

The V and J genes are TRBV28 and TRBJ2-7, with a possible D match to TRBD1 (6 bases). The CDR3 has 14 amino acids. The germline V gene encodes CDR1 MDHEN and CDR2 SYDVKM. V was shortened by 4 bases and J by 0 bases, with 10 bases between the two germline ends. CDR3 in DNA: TGTGCCAGCAGTTCACAGGGAAACTCCTACGAGCAGTACTTC. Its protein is CASSSQGNSYEQYF.

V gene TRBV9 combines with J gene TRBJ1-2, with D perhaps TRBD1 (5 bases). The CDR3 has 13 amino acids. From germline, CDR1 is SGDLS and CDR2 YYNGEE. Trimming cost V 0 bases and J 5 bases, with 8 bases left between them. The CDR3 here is CASSVDQGYGYTF. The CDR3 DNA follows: TGTGCCAGCAGCGTAGATCAGGGATATGGCTACACCTTC.

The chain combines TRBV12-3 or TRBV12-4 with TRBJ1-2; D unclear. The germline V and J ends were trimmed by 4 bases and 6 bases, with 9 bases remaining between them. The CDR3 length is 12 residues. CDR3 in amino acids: CASSSLTNGYTF. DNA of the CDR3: TGTGCCAGCAGTTCATTGACAAATGGCTACACCTTC.

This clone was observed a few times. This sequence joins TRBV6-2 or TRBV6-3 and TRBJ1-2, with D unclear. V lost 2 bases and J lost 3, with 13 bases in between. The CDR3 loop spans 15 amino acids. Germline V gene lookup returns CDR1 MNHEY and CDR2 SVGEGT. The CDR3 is CASSYTSTAYYGYTF. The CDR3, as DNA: TGTGCCAGCAGTTACACGAGTACAGCTTACTATGGCTACACCTTC.

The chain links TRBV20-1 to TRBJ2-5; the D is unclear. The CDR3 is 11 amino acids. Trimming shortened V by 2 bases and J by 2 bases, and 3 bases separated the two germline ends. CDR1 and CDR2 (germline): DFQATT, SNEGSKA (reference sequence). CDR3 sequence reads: CSARSQETQYF. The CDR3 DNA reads TGCAGTGCTAGATCTCAAGAGACCCAGTACTTC.

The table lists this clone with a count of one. The CDR3 loop reads CASRRDRSSYEQYF. As DNA, the CDR3 is TGTGCCAGCAGACGGGACAGGAGCTCCTACGAGCAGTACTTC. J is TRBJ2-7 and V is TRBV2, with 8 bases aligning to TRBD1. CDR3 length: 14 amino acids. Germline CDR1 SNHLY, CDR2 FYNNEI. V shed 6 bases, J shed 0 bases, and the junction held 4 bases outside the gene matches.

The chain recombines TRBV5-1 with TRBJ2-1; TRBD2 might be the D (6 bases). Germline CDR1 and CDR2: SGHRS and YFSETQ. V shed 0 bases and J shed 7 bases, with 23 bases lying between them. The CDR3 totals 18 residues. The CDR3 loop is CASSLVLVSGAAGNEQFF. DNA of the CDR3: TGCGCCAGCAGCTTGGTTCTTGTTTCGGGAGCGGCGGGGAATGAGCAGTTCTTC.